The source of this T cell receptor beta chain is a study of T cell responses to AZD1222 COVID-19 vaccine. Overall study: Pooled together were second doses at about 4 or about 12 weeks. Broader study findings: Baseline testing showed seropositivity in only six AZD1222 recipients. Most donors were white British and more were female, and clonal diversity was possibly underestimated.

This clone was recorded only once. Its target is not known. Measured with immunoSEQ multiplex PCR; TCRdb has only the in-frame clones, and not every one. Of 150,000 to 200,000 clones in the sample, over 90% were seen once. The trim removed 5 bases at V and 4 bases at J, leaving 9 bases unmatched. CDR3 size: 15 residues. CDR1 is SGHNT, CDR2 YENEEA, per germline. The source is an adult in good health. This rearrangement joins TRBV11-3 to TRBJ1-1; 8 bases are shared with TRBD1. The specimen comprised peripheral blood, sampled on day 0 of AZD1222 vaccination. The chain's CDR3 is CASSPAGGASTEAFF. The DNA for the CDR3 is TGTGCCAGCAGCCCCGCAGGGGGCGCGAGCACTGAAGCTTTCTTT.